The rows below give T cell receptor beta chains drawn from one sample of a study of T cell responses to AZD1222 COVID-19 vaccine. The repertoire was sequenced with immunoSEQ multiplex PCR; TCRdb's copy has only in-frame clones and lacks some. The sample lists 30,000 to 35,000 clones; about four fifths were seen once. The specimen comprised peripheral blood, sampled 28 days after the second AZD1222 dose. These receptors all come from an adult who received the AZD1222 COVID-19 vaccine. Each CDR3 is given with its conserved first and last residue. Each record gives: J gene, V gene, clone size, D gene, CDR3 DNA, CDR3 protein. A D gene is named only where the DNA matches it firmly. For some rows the clone size is stated as once, few or many, or as a class when expanded; others skip it.

>TRBJ1-2|TRBV10-3|-|TRBD1
TGTGCCATCAGTGGACAGGACAGGGATCACGGCTACACCTTC
CAISGQDRDHGYTF
>TRBJ2-5|TRBV4-1|-|-
TGCGCCAGCAGCCAAGATATTCGGGCGGGGACAGTCCAAGAGACCCAGTACTTC
CASSQDIRAGTVQETQYF
>TRBJ1-2|TRBV9|-|-
TGTGCCAGCAGCCGGGGCATCTATGGCTACACCTTC
CASSRGIYGYTF
>TRBJ2-1|TRBV11-3|few|-
TGTGCCAGCAGCCCTCAAACCGTCGGGAATGAGCAGTTCTTC
CASSPQTVGNEQFF
>TRBJ1-2|TRBV18|medium-sized|-
TGTGCCAGCTCACCACGGACGGACTATGGCTACACCTTC
CASSPRTDYGYTF
>TRBJ2-1|TRBV5-1|once|-
TGCGCCAGCAGCTTGGGGGCGGCGGGTTACAATGAGCAGTTCTTC
CASSLGAAGYNEQFF
>TRBJ1-1|TRBV6-5|few|-
TGTGCCAGCACCGTCACAGAACTGAACACTGAAGCTTTCTTT
CASTVTELNTEAFF
>TRBJ1-2|TRBV9|-|TRBD1
TGTGCCAGCAGCGTAACGACAGGGGGTAACTATGGCTACACCTTC
CASSVTTGGNYGYTF
>TRBJ1-1|TRBV7-2|-|-
TGTGCCAGCAGCTTAGATTTAGGGAGGAACACTGAAGCTTTCTTT
CASSLDLGRNTEAFF
>TRBJ1-2|TRBV6-2/TRBV6-3|-|-
TGTGCCAGCAGTTCAGTATGGGTTGGACAGAAATATGGCTACACCTTC
CASSSVWVGQKYGYTF
>TRBJ2-1|TRBV14|-|-
TGTGCCAGCAGCCGCGGCCCCTACAATGAGCAGTTCTTC
CASSRGPYNEQFF
>TRBJ2-5|TRBV7-9|-|-
TGTGCCAGCAGCTTTGGGGTTCAAGAGACCCAGTACTTC
CASSFGVQETQYF
>TRBJ2-1|TRBV19|-|TRBD1
TGTGCCAGTAGTATAGCCCCAATCTTCGGGACAGGGCGTAATGAGCAGTTCTTC
CASSIAPIFGTGRNEQFF
>TRBJ1-1|TRBV7-2|-|-
TGTGCCAGCAGCCCCCCCTACAGCGCACAAGCTTTCTTT
CASSPPYSAQAFF
>TRBJ1-5|TRBV27|-|TRBD1
TGTGCCAGCAGTTATACAGGGGAGGTGCAGCCCCAGCATTTT
CASSYTGEVQPQHF
>TRBJ1-4|TRBV5-6|few|TRBD1
TGTGCCAGCAAAGGGGGCGGTGAAAAACTGTTTTTT
CASKGGGEKLFF
>TRBJ1-6|TRBV7-8|few|-
TGTGCCAGCAGCTTAGTTTCCAGGAACCATTCACCCCTCCACTTT
CASSLVSRNHSPLHF
>TRBJ2-7|TRBV5-1|few|TRBD2
TGCGCCAGCAGCGAACTAGCGACCTACGAGCAGTACTTC
CASSELATYEQYF
>TRBJ2-1|TRBV25-1|-|-
TGTGCCAGCAGTGAAGTGAATGAGCAGTTCTTC
CASSEVNEQFF
>TRBJ1-4|TRBV6-1|-|-
TGTGCCAGCAGTGAAGCGGACTACGTGGGAAAACTGTTTTTT
CASSEADYVGKLFF
>TRBJ1-3|TRBV14|-|-
TGTGCCAGCAGCCTTTCCTGGACGTACTCTGGAAACACCATATATTTT
CASSLSWTYSGNTIYF
>TRBJ1-4|TRBV6-5|medium-sized|TRBD1
TGTGCCAGCAGTTACTCGGGACAGATGAATGAAAAACTGTTTTTT
CASSYSGQMNEKLFF
>TRBJ2-3|TRBV9|-|TRBD2
TGTGCCAGCAGCTATAGGACTAGCGGAGGAGATACGCAGTATTTT
CASSYRTSGGDTQYF
>TRBJ1-3|TRBV19|-|-
TGTGCCAGTAGTAAAGACGGTACTGGAAACACCATATATTTT
CASSKDGTGNTIYF
>TRBJ1-3|TRBV19|few|-
TGTGCCAGTAGTCACACCGAGGACAGCCTATTTTATGGAAACACCATATATTTT
CASSHTEDSLFYGNTIYF
>TRBJ1-3|TRBV3-1/TRBV3-2|-|-
TGTGCCAGCAGCCCCCGGTCCGAAGGAAACACCATATATTTT
CASSPRSEGNTIYF
>TRBJ2-3|TRBV29-1|few|TRBD2
TGCAGCGTCGCCAAGCGGGAGGCCGGCACAGATACGCAGTATTTT
CSVAKREAGTDTQYF
>TRBJ1-4|TRBV7-2|few|-
TGTGCCAGCAGCCCCCGGGCAGGGTTGATTGAAAAACTGTTTTTT
CASSPRAGLIEKLFF
>TRBJ2-2|TRBV19|-|-
TGTGCCAGCGAGGGGTCCCTGGGCACCGGGGAGCTGTTTTTT
CASEGSLGTGELFF
>TRBJ2-1|TRBV7-2|-|TRBD2
TGTGCCAGCAGCTTATCCCGCACTAGCGGTCACAATGAGCAGTTCTTC
CASSLSRTSGHNEQFF
>TRBJ1-2|TRBV29-1|-|TRBD1
TGCAGCGTTACCGGGACAGGGTTTGTTGGCTACACCTTC
CSVTGTGFVGYTF
>TRBJ1-3|TRBV7-9|-|-
TGTGCCAGCAGCTTAGGTCCACGGTTGAGCTCTGGAAACACCATATATTTT
CASSLGPRLSSGNTIYF
>TRBJ1-1|TRBV5-5|-|TRBD1
TGTGCCAGCAGCTTGTTTTTCGGACAGGGTAGCGCTGAAGCTTTCTTT
CASSLFFGQGSAEAFF
>TRBJ2-5|TRBV6-5|-|-
TGTGCCCTTAGGGCCGTCAACCAAGAGACCCAGTACTTC
CALRAVNQETQYF
>TRBJ1-2|TRBV24-1|-|TRBD1
TGTGCCACCAGTGATCCCCCCCACCAGGGGGCGGACTATGGCTACACCTTC
CATSDPPHQGADYGYTF
>TRBJ2-2|TRBV6-1|-|-
TGTGCCAGCAGTGCTTGGACACCACGGACCACCGGGGAGCTGTTTTTT
CASSAWTPRTTGELFF
>TRBJ2-3|TRBV6-5|-|-
TGTGCCAGCAGTTACGGGGCAGGGTCTGGTACAGATACGCAGTATTTT
CASSYGAGSGTDTQYF
>TRBJ2-7|TRBV20-1|-|TRBD2
TGCAGTGCTAGTATTCCTAGCGGTTACGAGCAGTACTTC
CSASIPSGYEQYF
>TRBJ1-1|TRBV12-3/TRBV12-4|-|-
TGTGCCAGCAGCCGGGACCCCTCTGGGGCTTTCTTT
CASSRDPSGAFF
>TRBJ2-1|TRBV5-1|-|-
TGCGCCAGCAGCTTACTAGGGTCCAATGAGCAGTTCTTC
CASSLLGSNEQFF
>TRBJ1-6|TRBV5-6|-|-
TGTGCCAGCAGCGGAAGACAGTTCTCCTATAATTCACCCCTCCACTTT
CASSGRQFSYNSPLHF
>TRBJ1-3|TRBV7-2|once|TRBD1
TGTGCCAGCACCCGACAGGGGAAAGGAAACACCATATATTTT
CASTRQGKGNTIYF
>TRBJ2-2|TRBV5-1|once|-
TGCGCCAGCAGGCCAGGGAACACCGGGGAGCTGTTTTTT
CASRPGNTGELFF
>TRBJ1-2|TRBV6-5|-|-
TGTGCCAGCAGTCAGCCGGGACATGTCTATGGCTACACCTTC
CASSQPGHVYGYTF
>TRBJ2-5|TRBV12-3/TRBV12-4|-|-
TGTGCCAGCAGCCCCCGTCGTAGGGAGACCCAGTACTTC
CASSPRRRETQYF
>TRBJ1-5|TRBV24-1|few|-
TGTGCCACCAGTGATTTGGGGGGGACACTGGACGAGCCCCAGCATTTT
CATSDLGGTLDEPQHF
>TRBJ1-1|TRBV7-3|-|-
TGTGCCAGCAGCTTAATGTCGGAAACTGAAGCTTTCTTT
CASSLMSETEAFF
>TRBJ2-2|TRBV15|-|-
TGTGCCACCAGCAGAGATCCCGCTCTAGGGGCCTCGAACACCGGGGAGCTGTTTTTT
CATSRDPALGASNTGELFF
>TRBJ1-5|TRBV2|-|TRBD1
TGTGCCAGCAGTGAACTGACAGGGAGGGGCAATCAGCCCCAGCATTTT
CASSELTGRGNQPQHF
>TRBJ2-5|TRBV28|-|TRBD2
TGTGCCAGCAGTTTATTCCCTAGCGGGAGGGCCGCGACCCAGTACTTC
CASSLFPSGRAATQYF
>TRBJ2-7|TRBV3-1/TRBV3-2|once|-
TGTGCCAGCAGCCAAGATTGGGATCCCTGCTACGAGCAGTACTTC
CASSQDWDPCYEQYF